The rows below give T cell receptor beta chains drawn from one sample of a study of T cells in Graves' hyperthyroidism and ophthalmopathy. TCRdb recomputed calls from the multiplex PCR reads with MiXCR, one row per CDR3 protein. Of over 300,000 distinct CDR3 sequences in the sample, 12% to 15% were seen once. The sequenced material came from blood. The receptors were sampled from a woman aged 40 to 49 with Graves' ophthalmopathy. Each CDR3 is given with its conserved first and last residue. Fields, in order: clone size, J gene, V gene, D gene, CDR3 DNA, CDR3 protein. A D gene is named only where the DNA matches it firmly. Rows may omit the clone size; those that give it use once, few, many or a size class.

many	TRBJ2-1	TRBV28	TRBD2	TGTGCCAGCAGATCTCCTAGCGGGAGGGCCAGGCCCTACAATGAGCAGTTCTTC	CASRSPSGRARPYNEQFF
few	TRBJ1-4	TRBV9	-	TGTGCCAGCAGCGTAGTGCCTGGCTTTAATGAAAAACTGTTTTTT	CASSVVPGFNEKLFF
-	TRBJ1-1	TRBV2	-	TGTGCCAGCAGCCCACGAGCGGGGGACACTGAAGCTTTCTTT	CASSPRAGDTEAFF
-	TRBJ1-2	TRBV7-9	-	TGTGCCAGCAGCTTACCTCGCAGGCCGGATCCTGAGCAGCAGGAGGGCTACACCTTC	CASSLPRRPDPEQQEGYTF
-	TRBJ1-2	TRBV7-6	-	TGTGCCAGCAGCCCACCAATGCGGGGGACTTCTGGCTACACCTTC	CASSPPMRGTSGYTF
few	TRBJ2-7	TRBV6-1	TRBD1	TGTGCCAGCAGTGTCACCAGGGGGCTTGGCGGGCAGTACTTC	CASSVTRGLGGQYF
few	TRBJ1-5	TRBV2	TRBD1	TGTGCCAGCAGTGATTTGAGGGGGCAGGGTCAGCCCCAGCATTTT	CASSDLRGQGQPQHF
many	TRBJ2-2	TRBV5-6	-	TGTGCCAGCAGCGAGGAGGGGAACGGGGAGCTGTTTTTT	CASSEEGNGELFF
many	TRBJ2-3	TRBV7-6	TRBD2	TGTGCCAGCGGCCCCACTAGCGGACACACAGATACGCAGTATTTT	CASGPTSGHTDTQYF
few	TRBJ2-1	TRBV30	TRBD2	TGTGCCTGGAGAGGGAGAGTAGCGGGAGCTGGGGAGCAGTTCTTC	CAWRGRVAGAGEQFF
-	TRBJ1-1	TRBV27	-	TGTGCCAGCAGCCGCCCTTTCGGCACTGAAGCTTTCTTT	CASSRPFGTEAFF
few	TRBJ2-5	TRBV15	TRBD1	TGTGCCACCAGCAGAGTGGGACAGACAGAGACCCAGTACTTC	CATSRVGQTETQYF
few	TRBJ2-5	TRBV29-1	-	TGCAGCGTCAAAAGGGCGGGGCAGGGAGAGACCCAGTACTTC	CSVKRAGQGETQYF
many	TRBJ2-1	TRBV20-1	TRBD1	TGCAGTGCTAATGACAGGGACTCCTACAATGAGCAGTTCTTC	CSANDRDSYNEQFF
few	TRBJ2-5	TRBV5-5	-	TGTGCCAGCAGGCACATGCGGGTGGGGCAAGAGACCCAGTACTTC	CASRHMRVGQETQYF
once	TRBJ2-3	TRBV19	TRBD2	TGTGCCAGTAGTGCGCGCGGACTAGCGGGAACCGCAGATACGCAGTATTTT	CASSARGLAGTADTQYF
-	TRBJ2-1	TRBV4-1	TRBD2	TGCGCCAGCAGAGGTCAGCGGGGTTACAATGAGCAGTTCTTC	CASRGQRGYNEQFF
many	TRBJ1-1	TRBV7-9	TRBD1	TGTGCCAGCAGCTTAAGGACAGGGAAGAACACTGAAGCTTTCTTT	CASSLRTGKNTEAFF
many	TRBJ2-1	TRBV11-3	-	TGTGCCAGCAGGCACTTGGGGGATACCTACAATGAGCAGTTCTTC	CASRHLGDTYNEQFF
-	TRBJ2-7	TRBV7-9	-	TGTGCCAGCAGCTTACCAGGCGGGACAGTCGAGCAGTACTTC	CASSLPGGTVEQYF
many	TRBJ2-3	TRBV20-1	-	TGCAGTGCTAGAGGTGGGGGAAGTGGAGATACGCAGTATTTT	CSARGGGSGDTQYF
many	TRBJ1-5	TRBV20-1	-	TGCAGTCCTGCCAGGCGGGGCAATCAGCCCCAGCATTTT	CSPARRGNQPQHF
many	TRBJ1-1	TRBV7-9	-	TGTGCCAGCAGCTTGGACCTGAACACTGAAGCTTTCTTT	CASSLDLNTEAFF
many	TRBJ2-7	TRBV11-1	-	TGTGCCAGCTCCCAAGAGTGGGGAGAGTCCTACGAGCAGTACTTC	CASSQEWGESYEQYF
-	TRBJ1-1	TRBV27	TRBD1	TGTGCCAGCGCCAAAGAAGGACAGGGGGCTTCAATGAACACTGAAGCTTTCTTT	CASAKEGQGASMNTEAFF
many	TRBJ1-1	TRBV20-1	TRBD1	TGCAGTGCTAACAGACAGGGAGAACGCTTCTTT	CSANRQGERFF
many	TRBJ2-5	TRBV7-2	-	TGTGCCAGCAGCTTAGCGGCGGGGACCCAGTACTTC	CASSLAAGTQYF
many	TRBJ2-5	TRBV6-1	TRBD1	TGTGCCAGCAGTGAAAGGACAGGGGGCGGAGAGACCCAGTACTTC	CASSERTGGGETQYF
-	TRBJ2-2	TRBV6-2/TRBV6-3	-	TGTGCCAGCAGCCAACTACAGAGGGCCACCGGGGAGCTGTTTTTT	CASSQLQRATGELFF
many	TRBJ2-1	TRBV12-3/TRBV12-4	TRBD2	TGTGCCAGCAGTTATTCGCGGGGGGGCTCCTACAATGAGCAGTTCTTC	CASSYSRGGSYNEQFF
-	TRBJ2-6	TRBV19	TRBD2	TGTGCCAGTAAGAGGACTAGCGGACTAAGCTCTGGGGCCAACGTCCTGACTTTC	CASKRTSGLSSGANVLTF
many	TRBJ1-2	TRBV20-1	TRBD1	TGCAGTGCCGACAGGGGGCATAACTATGGCTACACCTTC	CSADRGHNYGYTF
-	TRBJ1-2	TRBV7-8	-	TGTGCCAGCAGCCAACCGGGTCCCTATGGCTACACCTTC	CASSQPGPYGYTF
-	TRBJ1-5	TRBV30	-	TGTGCCTGGAGTGTATCCCATAATCAGCCCCAGCATTTT	CAWSVSHNQPQHF
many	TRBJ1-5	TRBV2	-	TGTGCCAGCAGTGTAGCAGGGGGCAATCAGCCCCAGCATTTT	CASSVAGGNQPQHF
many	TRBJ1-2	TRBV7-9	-	TGTGCCAGCAGCTTTCCAGGGACCTATGGCTACACCTTC	CASSFPGTYGYTF
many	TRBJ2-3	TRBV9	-	TGTGCCAGCAGCGACATAGCGGGCACAGATACGCAGTATTTT	CASSDIAGTDTQYF
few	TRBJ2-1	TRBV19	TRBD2	TGTGCCAGTAGTATGGGGGGGATTTACAATGAGCAGTTCTTC	CASSMGGIYNEQFF
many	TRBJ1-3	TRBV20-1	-	TGCAGTGCTAGAGATGGTGCAGGCGAAAGCTCTGGAAACACCATATATTTT	CSARDGAGESSGNTIYF
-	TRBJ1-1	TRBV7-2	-	TGTGCCAGCAGCTTAAGACCGGGACACACAGACACTGAAGCTTTCTTT	CASSLRPGHTDTEAFF
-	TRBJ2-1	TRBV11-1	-	TGTGCCAGCAGCCCGGGACGGGGAGCGCAGTTCTTC	CASSPGRGAQFF
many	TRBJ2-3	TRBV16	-	TGTGCCAGCAGCCAATCGACCCGATTTGCAACAGATACGCAGTATTTT	CASSQSTRFATDTQYF
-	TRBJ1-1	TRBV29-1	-	TGCAGCGTTGGGGAATCATCCACTGAAGCTTTCTTT	CSVGESSTEAFF